The T cell receptor beta chain described here comes from a study of blood T cells in healthy people across ages. Study observations and caveats: A strong correlation between TCR beta diversity and naive T cell percentage was seen.

Regarding this clonotype: Its specificity is not known. The junction differs from germline at one of its ends, possibly a read error.

Alongside a J-beta primer mix, a sample-barcoded 5' primer served in a second PCR lasting roughly 7 to 11 cycles. TCRdb ran MiXCR on the 5' RACE reads and lists one entry per CDR3 protein. In the table there are 1.5 million to 1.8 million distinct CDR3 sequences, less than 45% of which are singletons. The study drew donors from healthy Caucasian individuals in Russia aged about 6 to 100. The CDR3 totals 16 residues. The germline V gene has CDR1 KGHSH and CDR2 LQKENI. The sample was blood. The sequence was collected from a woman aged 18-35 years in good health. The rearrangement links TRBV18 to TRBJ2-1, with TRBD2 matching over 9 bases. The chain's CDR3 is CASSPTGTSSYNEQVF. Written as DNA, the CDR3 is TGTGCCAGCTCACCTACAGGGACTAGCTCCTACAATGAGCAGGTCTTC.